The clone carrying this TCR beta chain was detected ten times or more. Antigen: not known. The record originates from a study of response to subunit inactivated influenza vaccine. Broader study findings: It was suggested by the authors that few new T cells are recruited by each seasonal influenza vaccination.

TCRdb analysed the RT-PCR reads with MiXCR anew, one entry per CDR3 protein. This sample has 650,000 to 800,000 distinct CDR3 sequences, with approximately 14% found just once. V gave up 6 bases and J gave up 0 bases, with 10 bases separating them. The germline V gene has CDR1 SNHLY and CDR2 FYNNEI. CDR3 size: 14 residues. This sequence was found in a man aged 50 to 59 who received an inactivated influenza vaccine. Sequenced here: PBMCs from blood, sampled around two weeks before vaccination. The V gene is TRBV2, the J gene TRBJ2-3; TRBD1 or TRBD2 may be the D gene (5 bases each). The CDR3 spells CASRPGRSTDTQYF. The CDR3 bases are TGTGCCAGCAGACCGGGACGAAGCACAGATACGCAGTATTTT.